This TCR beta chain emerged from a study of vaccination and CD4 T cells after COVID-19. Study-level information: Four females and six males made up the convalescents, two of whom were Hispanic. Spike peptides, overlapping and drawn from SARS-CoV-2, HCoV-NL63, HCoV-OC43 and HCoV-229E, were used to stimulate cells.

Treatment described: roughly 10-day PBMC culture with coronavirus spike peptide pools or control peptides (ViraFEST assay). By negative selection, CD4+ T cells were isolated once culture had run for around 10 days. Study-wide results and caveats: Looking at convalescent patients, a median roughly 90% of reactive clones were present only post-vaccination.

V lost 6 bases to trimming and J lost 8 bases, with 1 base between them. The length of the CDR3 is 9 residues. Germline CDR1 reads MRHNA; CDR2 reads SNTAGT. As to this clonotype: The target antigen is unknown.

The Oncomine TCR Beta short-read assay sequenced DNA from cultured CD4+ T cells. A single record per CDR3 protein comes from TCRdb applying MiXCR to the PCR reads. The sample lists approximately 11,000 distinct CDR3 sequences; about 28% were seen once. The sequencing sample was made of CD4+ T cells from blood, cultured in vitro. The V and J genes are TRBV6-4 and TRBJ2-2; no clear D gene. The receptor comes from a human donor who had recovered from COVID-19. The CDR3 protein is CASRGELFF. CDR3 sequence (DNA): TGTGCCAGCAGGGGGGAGCTGTTTTTT.